A single sample is the source of the 6 T cell receptor beta chains below, sequenced in a study of prognosis after radiotherapy for stage I lung cancer. It was by two-round multiplex PCR that TCR beta CDR3 was amplified from genomic DNA. With primers specific to each TRBV and TRBJ gene, the first-round PCR was performed. TCRdb independently ran MiXCR on the multiplex PCR reads; one entry per CDR3 protein. The data contain some 11,000 distinct CDR3 sequences, 45% to 65% of them singletons. Sequencing used PBMCs, obtained before or after stereotactic body radiation therapy (not recorded which). Source of these receptors: a donor over 45 with non-small cell lung cancer.

J is TRBJ2-1 and V is TRBV9; 10 bases line up with TRBD1. Germline V CDR1 and CDR2: SGDLS, YYNGEE. This CDR3 comprises 15 residues. V dropped 3 bases and J dropped 9; count of bases not matched to a gene: 9. The CDR3 sequence: CASSAGTGVCGEQFF. CDR3 sequence (DNA): TGTGCCAGCAGCGCCGGGACAGGGGTCTGTGGTGAGCAGTTCTTC.

This chain uses TRBV12-3 or TRBV12-4 with TRBJ2-3; 10 bases map to TRBD1. CDR3 size: 15 residues. V gave up 6 bases and J gave up 3 bases; unmatched junction bases: 6. CDR3 region: CASSAPGQGTDTQYF. The CDR3 bases are TGTGCCAGCAGCGCTCCGGGACAGGGGACAGATACGCAGTATTTT.

CDR3: CSARDSGISYEQYF. The CDR3 coding sequence is TGCAGTGCTAGGGATAGCGGGATCTCCTACGAGCAGTACTTC. The chain combines TRBV20-1 with TRBJ2-7; 8 nucleotides agree with TRBD2. Germline loops: CDR1 DFQATT, CDR2 SNEGSKA (reference sequence). This CDR3 region has 14 residues. Trimming at V came to 3 bases and at J to 0 bases, leaving 4 bases not matched to a gene.

This sequence joins TRBV11-2 and TRBJ1-1, with D unresolved. Trimming shortened V by 1 base and J by 1 base, and 4 bases separated the two germline ends. Germline CDR1 and CDR2: SGHAT and FQNNGV. This CDR3 spans 13 amino acids. The CDR3 region is CASSLGTNTEAFF. CDR3 sequence (DNA): TGTGCCAGCAGCTTAGGGACGAACACTGAAGCTTTCTTT.

The J gene is TRBJ1-2, the V gene TRBV11-3, with D perhaps matching TRBD1 (6 bases). CDR1 is SGHNT, CDR2 YENEEA, per germline. The CDR3 is 14 amino acids. V shed 5 bases and J shed 4 bases, with 14 bases lying between them. The CDR3 loop reads CASSQGQWGYGYTF. CDR3 nucleotide sequence: TGTGCCAGCAGCCAGGGGCAGTGGGGCTATGGCTACACCTTC.

V is TRBV20-1 and J is TRBJ1-2, with a weak D call TRBD1 (6 bases). This CDR3 has 15 residues. CDR1 and CDR2 from the germline V gene are DFQATT and SNEGSKA (reference sequence). Trimming stripped 4 bases from V and 4 bases from J, with 19 bases between. CDR3 nucleotides: TGCAGTGCTATAAAGACAGGCGTCTCTGTCTATGGCTACACCTTC. This gives the protein CSAIKTGVSVYGYTF.